These 20 T cell receptor beta chains share one sample of origin, sequenced in a study of blood T cells in healthy people across ages. For the second PCR, which ran for about 6 to 12 cycles, a sample-barcoded 5' primer and a J-beta primer mix were used. MiXCR, run by TCRdb on the 5' RACE reads, gives a single entry per CDR3 protein. This sample has some 1.5 million distinct CDR3 sequences, with under 55% found just once. Sequenced: blood. These TCRs come from a young woman in good health.

The rearrangement joins TRBV7-3 to TRBJ1-1; D is ambiguous. Germline V lookup: CDR1 SGHTA, CDR2 FQGTGA. The CDR3 contains 17 residues. The V and J ends lost 0 bases and 1 base respectively, with 15 bases between them. The CDR3 sequence is CASSLTSHLYRNTEAFF. The CDR3 DNA reads TGTGCCAGCAGCTTAACCTCCCATCTCTATCGGAACACTGAAGCTTTCTTT.

V usage is TRBV25-1 and J usage is TRBJ1-1, with D unclear. With 9 bases removed from V and 7 bases from J, the gap between germline ends came to 24 bases. Germline V CDR1 and CDR2: MGHDK, SYGVNS. The CDR3 has 15 residues. CDR3 DNA sequence: TGTGCCAGGATGCCCCGTGATAAGGGAACAGTTGAAGCTTTCTTT. Translated, it gives CARMPRDKGTVEAFF.

This clonotype has just a few counts. The chain combines TRBV7-9 with TRBJ1-1; D not resolved. The CDR3 extends over 14 amino acids. The ends were cut back, 1 base at V and 1 base at J, with 7 bases in the middle. Germline-derived CDR1 and CDR2 are SEHNR and FQNEAQ (reference sequence). This CDR3 is CASSLGSKNTEAFF. The CDR3, as DNA: TGTGCCAGCAGCTTAGGTAGTAAGAACACTGAAGCTTTCTTT.

The chain has TRBV30 and TRBJ1-2; D is perhaps TRBD1 (5 bases). Trimming removed 4 bases from V and 3 bases from J, with 12 bases in between. Germline assignment: CDR1 GTSNPN and CDR2 SVGIG (reference sequence). The CDR3 consists of 13 residues. DNA for the CDR3: TGTGCCTGGAAGGGGTGGGGGGACTATGGCTACACCTTC. Encoded protein: CAWKGWGDYGYTF.

This clonotype was counted a few times. The CDR3 loop is CASSSGALTNYGYTF. CDR3 nucleotides: TGTGCCAGCAGCTCAGGGGCGCTAACCAACTATGGCTACACCTTC. The gene calls are TRBV7-2 and TRBJ1-2, with a possible D match to TRBD1 (6 bases). This CDR3 has 15 amino acids. Trimming stripped 4 bases from V and 2 bases from J, with 14 bases between. CDR1 is SGHTA and CDR2 is FQGNSA in the germline V gene.

The sample holds a few counts of this clonotype. CDR3 in DNA: TGTGCCAGCAGTCCGCGGAGGGCGGCGGAGACCCAGTACTTC. The encoded protein is CASSPRRAAETQYF. The V and J genes are TRBV12-3 or TRBV12-4 and TRBJ2-5; D perhaps matches TRBD2 (6 bases). This CDR3 is 14 amino acids long. Trimming stripped 5 bases from V and 5 bases from J, with 15 bases between.

Only a few counts were recorded for this clonotype. The CDR3 is CASSRTSGRLDTQYF. The CDR3, as DNA: TGTGCCAGCAGTCGGACTAGCGGGAGACTAGATACGCAGTATTTT. The rearrangement uses TRBV7-8 and TRBJ2-3; 13 positions match TRBD2. V dropped 6 bases and J dropped 5; count of bases not matched to a gene: 5. CDR3 length: 15 amino acids. CDR1 is SGHVS and CDR2 is FQNEAQ in the germline V gene.

The chain employs TRBV12-3 or TRBV12-4 and TRBJ1-1; D call uncertain. V was shortened by 2 bases and J by 1 base, with 11 bases between the two germline ends. The CDR3 covers 15 residues. The CDR3 DNA reads as TGTGCCAGCAGTTTAATCTATTTAGAGAACACTGAAGCTTTCTTT. It codes for CASSLIYLENTEAFF.

This chain links TRBV24-1 with TRBJ2-1, with D possibly TRBD2 on 6 matching bases. With 4 bases removed from V and 4 bases from J, the gap between germline ends came to 19 bases. The germline V gene encodes CDR1 KGHDR and CDR2 SFDVKD. The CDR3 has 17 residues. Here the CDR3 DNA reads TGTGCCACCAGTGAGGGGGGTAGGGTGGTGGGTTACAATGAGCAGTTCTTC. It codes for CATSEGGRVVGYNEQFF.

This clonotype has more than one count but fewer than ten. This rearrangement joins TRBV4-1 to TRBJ2-4; 16 positions agree with TRBD2. V was pared by 6 bases and J by 8 bases, with 7 bases of the junction left unmatched. Germline CDR1 is MGHRA and CDR2 is YSYEKL. The CDR3 totals 16 residues. The DNA of the CDR3 is TGCGCCAGCAGAAAGGGACTAGCGGGGGGGCCTGACATTCAGTACTTC. Translating it yields CASRKGLAGGPDIQYF.

This chain links TRBV6-1 with TRBJ1-2; TRBD1 matches 8 bases. V dropped 6 bases and J dropped 6; count of bases not matched to a gene: 6. The CDR3 length is 13 residues. CDR1 MNHNS and CDR2 SASEGT come from the germline V gene. CDR3 nucleotide sequence: TGTGCCAGCAGCGGACAGGGCTTCGATGGCTACACCTTC. It codes for CASSGQGFDGYTF.

This clonotype was seen once. V gene TRBV27 combines with J gene TRBJ2-3, with 10 bases that match TRBD2. The CDR3 totals 15 residues. Germline values: CDR1 MNHEY, CDR2 SMNVEV (reference sequence). J gave up 4 bases and V 5 bases, and 6 bases lay outside the gene matches. CDR3 sequence reads: CASSGGLAYADTQYF. The CDR3 DNA reads TGTGCCAGCAGTGGGGGACTAGCGTACGCAGATACGCAGTATTTT.

The rearrangement links TRBV12-3 or TRBV12-4 to TRBJ2-7, with D uncertain. V lost 6 bases, J lost 2 bases, and 11 bases lay in between. This CDR3 has 13 residues. CDR3 protein: CASSRTAPYEQYF. The CDR3 coding sequence is TGTGCCAGCAGCCGGACGGCCCCCTACGAGCAGTACTTC.

This clonotype came up once. This chain joins TRBV7-8 and TRBJ1-6; D unclear. From germline, CDR1 is SGHVS and CDR2 FQNEAQ. The CDR3 length is 18 residues. The V end lost 2 bases, the J end lost 0 bases, and 14 bases lay between the germline ends. CDR3 bases: TGTGCCAGCAGCTTATCCCGCACGCAGAGCTCCTATAATTCACCCCTCCACTTT. This sequence encodes CASSLSRTQSSYNSPLHF.

This clonotype turned up a few times. This chain links TRBV7-2 with TRBJ2-2; D is undetermined. V shed 6 bases and J shed 2 bases, with 13 bases lying between them. This CDR3 has 15 amino acids. The V gene's germline CDR1 is SGHTA and CDR2 FQGNSA. As DNA, the CDR3 is TGTGCCAGCAGTAAAACTAAGCTAAACACCGGGGAGCTGTTTTTT. The encoded protein is CASSKTKLNTGELFF.

This chain uses TRBV5-1 with TRBJ2-3; D may be TRBD1 or TRBD2 (6 bases each). The V and J ends lost 2 bases and 1 base respectively, with 11 bases between them. Looked up from germline, CDR1 is SGHRS and CDR2 is YFSETQ. The CDR3 is 15 amino acids. As DNA, the CDR3 is TGCGCCAGCAGCTTCTCGGGGGCCCGCACAGATACGCAGTATTTT. Translating gives CASSFSGARTDTQYF. The full variable domain, in which reference TRBV5-1 and TRBJ2-3 provide the parts outside the CDR3, is KAGVTQTPRYLIKTRGQQVTLSCSPISGHRSVSWYQQTPGQGLQFLFEYFSETQRNKGNFPGRFSGRQFSNSRSEMNVSTLELGDSALYLCASSFSGARTDTQYFGPGTRLTVL.

This clonotype was observed a handful of times. The V call is TRBV6-2 or TRBV6-3, the J call TRBJ2-5, with D perhaps TRBD1 (5 bases). The V end lost 6 bases, the J end lost 0 bases, and 17 bases lay between the germline ends. The CDR3 totals 16 residues. CDR1 and CDR2 (germline): MNHEY, SVGEGT. CDR3 bases: TGTGCCAGCAGCATCCAGGGCGAAATTTACCAAGAGACCCAGTACTTC. This sequence encodes CASSIQGEIYQETQYF.

This clonotype came up a few times. The gene calls are TRBV29-1 and TRBJ1-2, with TRBD1 matching 7 bases. Germline values: CDR1 SQVTM, CDR2 ANQGSEA. Trimming removed 6 bases from V and 5 bases from J; junction bases left unmatched: 6. The CDR3 is 12 amino acids. This chain's CDR3 is CSVGQEGYGYTF. The CDR3 DNA reads TGCAGCGTCGGACAGGAGGGGTATGGCTACACCTTC.

The rearrangement joins TRBV9 to TRBJ2-1; 10 nucleotides match TRBD2. The CDR3 loop spans 16 amino acids. Trimming cost V 4 bases and J 1 base; bases outside gene matches: 5. In germline, CDR1 is SGDLS, CDR2 YYNGEE. In DNA, the CDR3 is TGTGCCAGCAGCATACGACTAGCGGGTTCCTACAATGAGCAGTTCTTC. This codes for CASSIRLAGSYNEQFF.

The table lists this clonotype with many counts. The gene calls are TRBV5-1 and TRBJ2-3; D is unclear. The length of the CDR3 is 12 residues. The V gene's germline CDR1 is SGHRS and CDR2 YFSETQ. V was clipped by 5 bases and J by 2 bases, with 6 bases between them. The CDR3 nucleotides are TGCGCCAGCAGTGCCAACACAGATACGCAGTATTTT. This translates into CASSANTDTQYF.